The T cell receptor (beta chain) described here comes from a study of shared clonotypes between healthy human individuals. The V gene's germline CDR1 is SGHTA and CDR2 FQGTGA. The CDR3 contains 13 residues. Trimming removed 6 bases at V and 0 bases at J, with 7 bases between. Clones were read by immunoSEQ multiplex PCR, and TCRdb kept only the in-frame ones, dropping some. Of around 700,000 clones in the sample, 72% were seen once. In the case of this clone: Antigen: not known. Other DNA sequences in the same sample also yield this CDR3.

General study findings and limits: What naive subsets generally showed was a larger estimated richness than memory subsets showed. An effect of sequencing depth on clonotype sharing among donors was expected. Relative to their counterparts shared across all four donors, non-shared clonotypes exhibited diminished generation probabilities.

The sequence came from a woman aged 25-40 years in good health. J is TRBJ2-3 and V is TRBV7-3; D ambiguous. Sequencing input: memory CD4+ T cells sorted from blood. Subset given: CD45RA-negative fraction. The CDR3 nucleotides are TGTGCCAGCAGTTCCGTTAGCACAGATACGCAGTATTTT. Its protein is CASSSVSTDTQYF.